This T cell receptor (beta chain) was retrieved from a study of blood T cell repertoires in COVID-19 (dated by TCRdb to between 2020 and 2021). As for the study more broadly: The collaborator samples originated in the United States, Italy and Spain and spanned the acute and convalescent phases of COVID-19. The material from the prospective study consisted of cDNA or gDNA derived from T cells, B-cell-depleted T cells, or PBMCs. The dataset comprised deeply sampled blood TCRbeta repertoires from subjects exposed to, actively infected with, or recovered from COVID-19. A freely available public database, intended as a resource for researchers studying the immune response to SARS-CoV-2, is where the repertoires were released. Samples were obtained from the ongoing ImmuneRACE study (first 160 participants) and from 1,200 or so subjects provided by 6 global collaborators. Nearly every sample came with metadata listing a de-identified subject ID, COVID-19 status, age in years and sex. Where HLA class I and class II types were available, the types were taken from metadata supplied by the sample provider, not from assay-based typing.

Comments on this clone: The antigen it recognizes is unknown. No base qualities exist here, and no much larger clone lies one base off it.

Per the germline V gene (reference sequence), MNHNY is the CDR1 and SVGAGI is the CDR2. V lost 10 bases and J lost 0 bases, and the count of bases not matched to a germline gene is 7. From the cysteine up to the phenylalanine, the CDR3 has a length of 15 residues. Just the 45-base CDR3 DNA is kept, in frame starting at base 1. Each collaborating institution followed its own protocols to collect whole blood in K2EDTA tubes. For TCRbeta analysis, collaborators shipped samples in one of three forms: frozen whole blood, isolated PBMCs, or DNA extracted from either of those sample types. TCRbeta CDR3 regions were amplified from genomic DNA using the immunoSEQ Assay, a bias-controlled multiplex PCR. As for the original processing: Nucleated cell counts per sample were estimated from amplification of reference gene primers within the assay. Sequence reads were collapsed and filtered to measure the absolute abundance of every unique TCRbeta CDR3 rearrangement. For each sample, productive Simpson clonality was calculated by taking the square root of Simpson's diversity index across productive rearrangements. The table was pulled from immuneACCESS by TCRdb, which kept in-frame rearrangements only. Such tables lose some clones; where checked, under half of the loss comes from unresolved V genes, and the rest has no known cause. V and J calls and clone size are copied from that table; D and trimming were computed from the DNA. The sample contains some 290,000 clones, 65% to 90% of them found a single time. The ten largest clonotypes hold around 2.9% of the sample.

The paper as a whole reports these results and caveats: The amount of clinical and demographic metadata varied by source and participant and was provided uncurated.

The sequence came from a woman aged 55-75 years with active or convalescent COVID-19. The chain joins TRBV6-6 to TRBJ1-5, with 9 junctional bases fitting TRBD1. Input material: peripheral blood. The bases read TGTGCCATTACAGGGGGCGTCAATAGCAATCAGCCCCAGCATTTT. Its translation reads: CAITGGVNSNQPQHF.